The 11 T cell receptor beta chains below all came from one sample that was sequenced in a study of tumor-infiltrating lymphocytes in primary liver carcinoma. From 500 ng of total RNA, TCR beta-specific cDNA was reverse-transcribed using a constant-region primer. Researchers made the TCR beta libraries by running three nested multiplex PCR rounds with slightly modified ARM-PCR. The two initial PCR rounds, approximately 10 cycles each, used TRBV1-TRBV30 forward and C-beta reverse primers. TCRdb processed the multiplex PCR reads anew with MiXCR; each CDR3 protein has one entry. The sample gives tens of thousands of distinct CDR3 sequences, around 82% of which show up once; about 24% is in the top ten. Co-extraction yielded RNA and DNA from approximately 22-30 mg of unsorted bulk tissue. Sequenced material: liver tumor tissue from sampling region 5. Stated subset: tumor region T5, tumor centre. These TCRs come from a man aged 40-55 years with primary liver carcinoma and hepatitis B virus infection.

A word on this clonotype: One junction end does not reproduce the germline sequence, and a read error may be involved. V usage is TRBV4-1 and J usage is TRBJ1-4; 8 nucleotides match TRBD1. Per germline, CDR1 MGHRA and CDR2 YSYEKL. The CDR3 is 14 amino acids. CDR3 coding DNA: TGCGCCAACAGCGAAGTAGGGACAGGCGAAAAACTGTTTTTT. Translating gives CANSEVGTGEKLFF.

As concerns this clonotype: This is likely a read error, given that the CDR3 carries no conserved phenylalanine or tryptophan at its end. The chain combines TRBV12-3 or TRBV12-4 with TRBJ2-3; D gene unclear. Trimming shortened V by 10 bases and J by 2 bases, and 19 bases separated the two germline ends. The CDR3 extends over 15 amino acids. CDR3: CANSRDQSLTDTQYL. The CDR3 region has the DNA TGTGCCAACAGCCGCGACCAGTCCCTCACAGATACGCAGTATTTG.

With respect to this clonotype: Given the absence of the conserved phenylalanine or tryptophan at the CDR3 end, a read error is likely. The chain combines TRBV29-1 with TRBJ2-3; TRBD1 or TRBD2 may be the D gene (5 bases each). This CDR3 is 13 amino acids long. Germline V CDR1 and CDR2: SQVTM, ANQGSEA. CDR3 sequence: CSVRDLRTETQYL. The DNA for the CDR3 is TGCAGCGTTCGGGACCTCCGCACAGAAACGCAGTATCTT.

On this clonotype: Likely a read error: the CDR3 ends without its conserved phenylalanine or tryptophan. The chain links TRBV11-1 to TRBJ2-7; 7 bases are a match to TRBD2. V lost 9 bases and J lost 1; bases outside the gene matches: 6. Germline CDR1 SGHAT, CDR2 FQDESV (reference sequence). This CDR3 comprises 13 residues. The CDR3 spells CARGGKRSYEQYL. For the CDR3, the DNA is TGTGCCAGGGGGGGGAAGCGATCCTACGAGCAGTACTTA.

By its share, this clonotype is medium-sized. The chain employs TRBV6-1 and TRBJ2-3; D uncertain. V was clipped by 6 bases and J by 2 bases, with 3 bases between them. Looked up from germline, CDR1 is MNHNS and CDR2 is SASEGT. The CDR3 covers 11 residues. The CDR3: CASSHTDTQYF. CDR3 DNA: TGTGCCAGCAGCCACACAGATACGCAGTATTTT.

About this clonotype: At one of its ends the junction is not consistent with the germline gene, which may arise from a read error. The V call is TRBV6-2 or TRBV6-3, the J call TRBJ2-3; 7 bases agree with TRBD1. From germline, CDR1 is MNHEY and CDR2 SVGEGT. The CDR3 has 16 amino acids. The CDR3 sequence: CVSSPRHTVTGLTQYF. DNA of the CDR3: TGTGTCAGCAGCCCTCGACACACGGTGACAGGGCTTACGCAGTATTTT.

The genes are TRBV11-1 and TRBJ2-3; D ambiguous. The DNA end is more similar to TRBJ1-5, so the J call may be wrong. The CDR3 runs 19 residues. CDR1 is SGHAT, CDR2 FQDESV, per germline (reference sequence). CDR3 loop: CASSSWGSSVGARTDTQHF. The CDR3 bases are TGTGCCAGCAGCTCTTGGGGAAGCTCTGTTGGAGCCCGTACAGATACGCAGCATTTT.

Notes on this clonotype: The CDR3 carries no conserved terminal phenylalanine or tryptophan, so it likely arises from a read error. CDR3 in DNA: TGTACCAGCAGTCCGTTCCCCTCCTATGAGCAGTACATC. This sequence encodes CTSSPFPSYEQYI. J is TRBJ2-7 and V is TRBV5-6; D unresolved. The germline gives CDR1 SGHDT, CDR2 YYEEEE. The CDR3 totals 13 residues.

As for this clonotype: One junction end does not reproduce the germline sequence, and a read error may be involved. V and J are TRBV30 and TRBJ1-1; no reliable D call. The germline CDR1 and CDR2 sequences are GTSNPN and SVGIG (reference sequence). This CDR3 is 11 amino acids long. CDR3 protein: CDWSAFSEAFF. CDR3 bases: TGTGACTGGAGTGCTTTCTCTGAAGCTTTCTTT.

The chain joins TRBV11-1 to TRBJ2-2, with D possibly TRBD1 on 5 matching bases. The CDR3 has 15 residues. Germline values: CDR1 SGHAT, CDR2 FQDESV (reference sequence). Deletions cut 4 bases from V and 9 bases from J, with 18 bases between. The chain's CDR3 is CASSYTGASSRELFF. As DNA, the CDR3 is TGTGCCAGCAGCTATACAGGAGCTTCCTCCCGGGAGCTGTTTTTT. The entire variable domain, with the rest obtained from reference TRBV11-1 and TRBJ2-2, is as follows: EAEVAQSPRYKITEKSQAVAFWCDPISGHATLYWYRQILGQGPELLVQFQDESVVDDSQLPKDRFSAERLKGVDSTLKIQPAELGDSAMYLCASSYTGASSRELFFGEGSRLTVL.

The rearrangement uses TRBV9 and TRBJ2-3; D remains ambiguous. The germline V gene has CDR1 SGDLS and CDR2 YYNGEE. There are 12 residues in the CDR3. The ends were cut back, 4 bases at V and 3 bases at J, with 6 bases in the middle. DNA for the CDR3: TGTGCCAGCAGCCTAGGGACAGATACGCAGTATTTT. It encodes CASSLGTDTQYF.